What follows are 5 T cell receptor beta chains derived from one specimen sequenced in a study of shared clonotypes between healthy human individuals. Libraries were prepared by immunoSEQ multiplex PCR; TCRdb keeps only in-frame clonotypes and omits some of them. This table has approximately 2.3 million clones, roughly 93% appearing once. The sample was naive CD4+ T cells from PBMCs. Regarding subset: CD45RA+ positively selected. The source is a man between 18 and 35 years old in good health. Some clones in this sample may be carry-over from other donors' samples.

The chain links TRBV5-1 to TRBJ1-4; 7 bases agree with TRBD1. The CDR3 length is 16 residues. Germline V gene lookup returns CDR1 SGHRS and CDR2 YFSETQ. With 4 bases clipped from V and 3 bases from J, the junction kept 9 bases outside the gene matches. The chain's CDR3 is CASSPTPGQPNEKLFF. The CDR3 DNA reads as TGCGCCAGCAGCCCAACACCGGGACAGCCTAATGAAAAACTGTTTTTT. Full variable domain (missing parts from reference TRBV5-1 and TRBJ1-4): KAGVTQTPRYLIKTRGQQVTLSCSPISGHRSVSWYQQTPGQGLQFLFEYFSETQRNKGNFPGRFSGRQFSNSRSEMNVSTLELGDSALYLCASSPTPGQPNEKLFFGSGTQLSVL.

V usage is TRBV28 and J usage is TRBJ1-2, with unresolved D. Germline loops: CDR1 MDHEN, CDR2 SYDVKM. Trimming shortened V by 7 bases and J by 2 bases, and 11 bases separated the two germline ends. The CDR3 covers 13 residues. CDR3 nucleotide sequence: TGTGCCAGCAACCCCGGTTCAAACTATGGCTACACCTTC. Amino acids: CASNPGSNYGYTF.

The V gene is TRBV5-4, the J gene TRBJ2-2; possibly TRBD2 for D (6 bases). The CDR3 covers 14 residues. Per germline, CDR1 SGHNT and CDR2 YYREEE (reference sequence). Trimming pared 4 bases from V and 5 bases from J, leaving 12 bases between. The CDR3 here is CASSPRDLTGELFF. The CDR3, as DNA: TGTGCCAGCAGCCCCCGGGACTTAACCGGGGAGCTGTTTTTT.

The chain combines TRBV2 with TRBJ2-1, with 7 nucleotides matching TRBD2. Germline V gene data show CDR1 as SNHLY and CDR2 as FYNNEI. The J segment lost 2 bases and the V segment lost 8 bases, leaving 6 bases of the junction unmatched. This CDR3 spans 14 amino acids. DNA for the CDR3: TGTGCCAGCCATTCTAGCGGACCCTACAATGAGCAGTTCTTC. Its translation: CASHSSGPYNEQFF.

This chain uses TRBV5-1 with TRBJ1-2, with D possibly matching TRBD1 (5 bases). In germline, CDR1 is SGHRS, CDR2 YFSETQ. With 4 bases removed from V and 8 bases from J, the gap between germline ends came to 18 bases. CDR3 length equals 14 residues. The CDR3 loop reads CASSPDRGYGGYTF. The CDR3, as DNA: TGCGCCAGCAGCCCCGACCGGGGGTATGGGGGCTACACCTTC.